A selection of T cell receptor beta chains follows, all from one sample in a study of shared clonotypes between healthy human individuals. Here immunoSEQ multiplex PCR was the method, and the copy in TCRdb shows in-frame clones only, minus some. The sample has around 940,000 clones, over 60% seen once; the top ten hold over 1.3%. Sequencing input: memory CD4+ T cells sorted from blood. These receptors originate from a man between 18 and 35 years old in good health. CDR3s include the opening cysteine and the closing phenylalanine or tryptophan. The order of the fields is clone size, D gene, J gene, V gene, CDR3 DNA, CDR3 protein. A D gene is named only where the DNA matches it firmly. Not every row has a clone size; where given, it reads once, few, many or a size class.

-	-	TRBJ1-1	TRBV18	TGTGCCAGCTCACCCTTAATGAACCCCGGGGACACTGAAGCTTTCTTT	CASSPLMNPGDTEAFF
-	-	TRBJ1-4	TRBV10-3	TGTGCCATCAGCCCCCGGGCAGGGAGCTCTGAAAAACTGTTTTTT	CAISPRAGSSEKLFF
once	TRBD2	TRBJ2-5	TRBV19	TGTGCCAGCAAAGCGGGAGGGGGACAAGAGACCCAGTACTTC	CASKAGGGQETQYF
-	TRBD1	TRBJ1-2	TRBV19	TGTGCCAGTACTTTGACAGGGGGCGCGGGCGGCTACACCTTC	CASTLTGGAGGYTF
-	-	TRBJ2-5	TRBV5-1	TGCGCCAGCAGCTTGGCCGGAGCACAAGAGACCCAGTACTTC	CASSLAGAQETQYF
-	-	TRBJ2-5	TRBV6-1	TGTGCCAGCAGTGGTGGGCTTGTAGAGACCCAGTACTTC	CASSGGLVETQYF
-	-	TRBJ2-6	TRBV15	TGTGCCACCAGCAGAGAATCCCCCGAGACCCCAGCCGGGGCCAACGTCCTGACTTTC	CATSRESPETPAGANVLTF
once	TRBD1	TRBJ2-7	TRBV11-2	TGTGCCAGCAGCTTGGACAGGACCTCCTACGAGCAGTACTTC	CASSLDRTSYEQYF
-	-	TRBJ2-2	TRBV13	TGTGCCAGCAGCTTTAGTAAACCGAACACCGGGGAGCTGTTTTTT	CASSFSKPNTGELFF
-	-	TRBJ1-2	TRBV7-2	TGTGCCAGCACCATTCAGGGAAGGGTGAATGGCTACACCTTC	CASTIQGRVNGYTF
few	TRBD2	TRBJ2-1	TRBV7-8	TGTGCCAGCAGCTTAGGGTCTAGCGGGGCTTACAATGAGCAGTTCTTC	CASSLGSSGAYNEQFF
many	-	TRBJ2-3	TRBV18	TGTGCCAGCTCCAACGGCCTCTCGCCCACAGATACGCAGTATTTT	CASSNGLSPTDTQYF
-	TRBD1	TRBJ2-3	TRBV7-2	TGTGCCAGCAGCCCCCAGGGGGCCTCAACAGATACGCAGTATTTT	CASSPQGASTDTQYF
-	-	TRBJ2-7	TRBV5-1	TGCGCCAGCAGCTTGGCGGCGGGGATAAACTCCTACGAGCAGTACTTC	CASSLAAGINSYEQYF
-	-	TRBJ1-1	TRBV29-1	TGCAGCGTTGGGTCCGCTGAAGCTTTCTTT	CSVGSAEAFF
-	TRBD1	TRBJ2-7	TRBV30	TGTGCCTGTGCAAGGGACAGGGACCACGAGCAGTACTTC	CACARDRDHEQYF